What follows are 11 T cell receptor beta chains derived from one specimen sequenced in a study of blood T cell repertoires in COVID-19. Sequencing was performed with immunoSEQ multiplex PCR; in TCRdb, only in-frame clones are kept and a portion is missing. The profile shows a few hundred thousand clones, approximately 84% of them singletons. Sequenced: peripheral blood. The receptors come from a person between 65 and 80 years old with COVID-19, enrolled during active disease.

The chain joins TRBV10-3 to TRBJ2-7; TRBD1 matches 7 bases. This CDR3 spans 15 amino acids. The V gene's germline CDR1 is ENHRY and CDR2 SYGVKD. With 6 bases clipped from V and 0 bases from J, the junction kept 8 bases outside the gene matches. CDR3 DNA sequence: TGTGCCATCAGCCCCGGACGGGACAGCTCCTACGAGCAGTACTTC. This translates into CAISPGRDSSYEQYF.

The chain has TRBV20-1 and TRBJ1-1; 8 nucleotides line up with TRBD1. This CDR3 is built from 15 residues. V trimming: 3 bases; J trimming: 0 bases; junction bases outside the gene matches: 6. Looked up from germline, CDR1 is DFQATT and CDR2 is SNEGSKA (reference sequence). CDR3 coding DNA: TGCAGTGCTAGTTACCTCAGGGGGCTGAACACTGAAGCTTTCTTT. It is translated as CSASYLRGLNTEAFF.

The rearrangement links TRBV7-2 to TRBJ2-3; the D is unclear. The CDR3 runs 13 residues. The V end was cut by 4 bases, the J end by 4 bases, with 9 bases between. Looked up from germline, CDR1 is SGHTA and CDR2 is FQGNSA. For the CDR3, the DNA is TGTGCCAGCAGCTCGACTTTTCCAGATACGCAGTATTTT. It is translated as CASSSTFPDTQYF.

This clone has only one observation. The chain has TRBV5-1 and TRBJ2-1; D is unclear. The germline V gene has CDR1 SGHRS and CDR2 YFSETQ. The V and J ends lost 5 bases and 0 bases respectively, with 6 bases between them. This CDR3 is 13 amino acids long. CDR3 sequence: CASSPGSYNEQFF. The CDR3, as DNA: TGCGCCAGCAGTCCGGGCTCCTACAATGAGCAGTTCTTC.

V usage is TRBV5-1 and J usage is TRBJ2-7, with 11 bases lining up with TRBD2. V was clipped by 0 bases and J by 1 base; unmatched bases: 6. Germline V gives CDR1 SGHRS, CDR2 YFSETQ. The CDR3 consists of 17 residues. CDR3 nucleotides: TGCGCCAGCAGCTTGGGGCTAGCGGGAGGTTTTTCCTACGAGCAGTACTTC. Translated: CASSLGLAGGFSYEQYF.

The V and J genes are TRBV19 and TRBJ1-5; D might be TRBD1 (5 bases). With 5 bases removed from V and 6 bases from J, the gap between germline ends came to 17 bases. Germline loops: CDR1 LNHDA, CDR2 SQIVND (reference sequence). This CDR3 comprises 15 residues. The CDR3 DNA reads TGTGCCAGTAGTGAACCAGGGTTGATGCCTCAGCCCCAGCATTTT. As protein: CASSEPGLMPQPQHF.

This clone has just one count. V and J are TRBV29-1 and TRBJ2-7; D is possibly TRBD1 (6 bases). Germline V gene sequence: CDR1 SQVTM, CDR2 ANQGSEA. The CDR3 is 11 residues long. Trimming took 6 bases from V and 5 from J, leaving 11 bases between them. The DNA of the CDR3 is TGCAGCGTACACAGGGAGCACGAGCAGTACTTC. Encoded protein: CSVHREHEQYF.

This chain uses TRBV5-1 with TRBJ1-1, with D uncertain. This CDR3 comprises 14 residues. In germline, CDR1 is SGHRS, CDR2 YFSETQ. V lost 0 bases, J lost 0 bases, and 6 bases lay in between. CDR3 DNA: TGCGCCAGCAGCTTGGTCGGGATGAACACTGAAGCTTTCTTT. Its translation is CASSLVGMNTEAFF.

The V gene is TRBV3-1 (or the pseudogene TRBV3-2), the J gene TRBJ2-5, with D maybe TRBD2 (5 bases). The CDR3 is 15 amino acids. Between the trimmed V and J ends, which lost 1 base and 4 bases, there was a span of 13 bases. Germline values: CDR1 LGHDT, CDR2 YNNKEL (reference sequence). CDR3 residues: CASSQGPSPGETQYF. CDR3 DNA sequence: TGTGCCAGCAGCCAAGGCCCTAGCCCCGGAGAGACCCAGTACTTC.

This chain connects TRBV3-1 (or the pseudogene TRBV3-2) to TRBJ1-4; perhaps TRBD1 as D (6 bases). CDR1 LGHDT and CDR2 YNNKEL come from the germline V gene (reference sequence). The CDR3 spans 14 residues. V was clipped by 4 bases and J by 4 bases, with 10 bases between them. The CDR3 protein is CASSRRTVNEKLFF. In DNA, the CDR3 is TGTGCCAGCAGCCGGCGGACAGTTAATGAAAAACTGTTTTTT.

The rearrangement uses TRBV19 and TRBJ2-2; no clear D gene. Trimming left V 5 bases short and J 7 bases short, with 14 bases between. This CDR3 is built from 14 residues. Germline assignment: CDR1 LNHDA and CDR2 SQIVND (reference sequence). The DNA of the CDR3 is TGTGCCAGTAGTCCAACCAGGCAGTTCGGGGAGCTGTTTTTT. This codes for CASSPTRQFGELFF.